The 10 T cell receptor beta chains reported below all come from one sample, sequenced in a study of Graves' ophthalmopathy and Graves' hyperthyroidism. The authors amplified TCR beta CDR3 regions from RNA transcripts. The first-round RT-PCR employed HTBI primers together with the Qiagen OneStep RT-PCR kit. A multiplex PCR was then performed as the second round. MiXCR, run by TCRdb on the multiplex PCR reads, gives a single entry per CDR3 protein. Of hundreds of thousands of distinct CDR3 sequences in the sample, around a fifth were seen once. Source material: peripheral blood. The source of these receptors is a woman aged 18-35 years with stable Graves' hyperthyroidism. Some clones in this sample may be carry-over from other donors' samples.

Notes on this clonotype: A much larger clone differs from this one at a single base, so this may be a read error. No conserved phenylalanine or tryptophan ends this CDR3, so it is likely a read error. The DNA for the CDR3 is TGTGCCAGCCGGGGGCCCTCTGGAAACACCATATATTTG. This gives the protein CASRGPSGNTIYL. The chain joins TRBV2 to TRBJ1-3; possible D gene TRBD1, 6 bases. Germline V CDR1 and CDR2: SNHLY, FYNNEI. The V end was cut by 8 bases, the J end by 0 bases, with 8 bases between. This CDR3 comprises 13 residues.

This clonotype was seen many times. The V call is TRBV7-2, the J call TRBJ2-7; D might be TRBD1 (5 bases). The germline gives CDR1 SGHTA, CDR2 FQGNSA. This CDR3 is 13 amino acids long. V lost 5 bases and J lost 4, with 12 bases in between. CDR3 DNA sequence: TGTGCCAGCAGCAAGGGGATTCGGTACGAGCAGTACTTC. Translating gives CASSKGIRYEQYF.

This chain links TRBV18 with TRBJ2-5; 9 bases align to TRBD2. V dropped 2 bases and J dropped 5; count of bases not matched to a gene: 9. The CDR3 runs 16 residues. Per germline, CDR1 KGHSH and CDR2 LQKENI. CDR3 in DNA: TGTGCCAGCTCACCAGTATTCCTAGCGGGACGGGAGACCCAGTACTTC. Protein product: CASSPVFLAGRETQYF.

The chain combines TRBV4-2 with TRBJ2-7, with 8 positions matching TRBD2. Germline V gives CDR1 LGHNA, CDR2 YNFKEQ. The CDR3 loop spans 14 amino acids. Trimming cost V 4 bases and J 2 bases; bases outside gene matches: 4. The CDR3 DNA reads TGTGCCAGCAGCCGAGGGGGACTAGCCTACGAGCAGTACTTC. It translates to CASSRGGLAYEQYF.

This clonotype came up a few times. The genes are TRBV6-1 and TRBJ2-7; D may be TRBD1 or TRBD2 (5 bases each). The germline V gene has CDR1 MNHNS and CDR2 SASEGT. V was clipped by 2 bases and J by 2 bases, with 10 bases between them. This CDR3 contains 14 residues. The CDR3 DNA reads as TGTGCCAGCAGTGAAAGGGACGGTCCCTACGAGCAGTACTTC. Residues: CASSERDGPYEQYF.

This clonotype occurred many times. The V gene is TRBV20-1, the J gene TRBJ1-1; D ambiguous. Germline loops: CDR1 DFQATT, CDR2 SNEGSKA (reference sequence). The CDR3 is made up of 13 amino acids. V lost 6 bases and J 3 bases, leaving 14 bases between the germline ends. CDR3 sequence: CSAPVRLDTEAFF. In DNA, the CDR3 is TGCAGTGCGCCGGTGAGGTTGGACACTGAAGCTTTCTTT.

This clonotype showed up just once. Here the CDR3 omits its conserved ending phenylalanine or tryptophan, so a read error is the likely source. The limits of the CDR3 on the DNA are not certain, so only TCRdb's listed CDR3 is given. The chain has TRBV6-5 and TRBJ2-5; TRBD1 was called by the table and not checked on the DNA. The CDR3 is made up of 15 amino acids, end residues included. CDR1 is MNHEY and CDR2 is SVGAGI in the germline V gene. The CDR3 here is CASSYSRNSQETQDY.

This clonotype turned up a few times. The chain has TRBV6-5 and TRBJ1-1, with no clear D. CDR3 length: 14 residues. Germline values: CDR1 MNHEY, CDR2 SVGAGI. V was shortened by 2 bases and J by 4 bases, with 11 bases between the two germline ends. The CDR3 loop reads CASSYPGMGTEAFF. The CDR3 DNA sequence: TGTGCCAGCAGTTACCCGGGAATGGGCACTGAAGCTTTCTTT.

This clonotype was seen many times. The CDR3 loop reads CAISHGQGNTGELFF. The CDR3, as DNA: TGTGCCATCAGTCACGGACAGGGGAACACCGGGGAGCTGTTTTTT. The chain links TRBV10-3 to TRBJ2-2, with 8 bases lining up with TRBD1. The V gene end was trimmed by 5 bases and the J gene end by 1 base; junction bases not matched to a gene: 3. The CDR3 totals 15 residues. Germline assignment: CDR1 ENHRY and CDR2 SYGVKD.

This clonotype was observed at least ten times. The CDR3 region has the DNA TGTGCCAGCTCACCAATGGTCTTCGACTATGGCTACACCTTC. Protein: CASSPMVFDYGYTF. J is TRBJ1-2 and V is TRBV18; D is ambiguous. The germline CDR1 and CDR2 sequences are KGHSH and LQKENI. The CDR3 has 14 residues. Trimming took 2 bases from V and 3 from J, leaving 10 bases between them.